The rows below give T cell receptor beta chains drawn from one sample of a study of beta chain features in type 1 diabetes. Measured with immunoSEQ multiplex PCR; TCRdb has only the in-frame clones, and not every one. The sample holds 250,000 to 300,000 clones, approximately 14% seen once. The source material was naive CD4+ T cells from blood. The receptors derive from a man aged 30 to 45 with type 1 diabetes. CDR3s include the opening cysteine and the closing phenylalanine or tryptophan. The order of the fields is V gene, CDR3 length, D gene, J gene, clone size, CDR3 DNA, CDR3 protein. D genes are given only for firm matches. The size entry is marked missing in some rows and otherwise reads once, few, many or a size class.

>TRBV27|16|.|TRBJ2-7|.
TGTGCCAGCAGTCCAACAGTCAGTGCCAGGGGTAACGAGCAGTACTTC
CASSPTVSARGNEQYF
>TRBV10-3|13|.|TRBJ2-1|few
TGTGCCATCAGGGACCGGGACAACAATGAGCAGTTCTTC
CAIRDRDNNEQFF
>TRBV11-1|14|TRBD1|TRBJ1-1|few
TGTGCCAGCAGCCCTCCGTCGTGGGACAGCGAAGCTTTCTTT
CASSPPSWDSEAFF
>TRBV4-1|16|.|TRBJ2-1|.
TGCGCCAGCAGCCCTAGAACCGGGAGTTCGGCAAATGAGCAGTTCTTC
CASSPRTGSSANEQFF
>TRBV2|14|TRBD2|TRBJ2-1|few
TGTGCCAGCAGTAGGAGGGAGGGCCTGGGTGAGCAGTTCTTC
CASSRREGLGEQFF
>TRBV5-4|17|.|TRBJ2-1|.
TGTGCCAGCAGCGGTCAGGAGGGCAGGCCGCGCTACAATGAGCAGTTCTTC
CASSGQEGRPRYNEQFF
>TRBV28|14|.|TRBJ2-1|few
TGTGCCAGCAGTAAAGGACAGTATGGGAATGAGCAGTTCTTC
CASSKGQYGNEQFF
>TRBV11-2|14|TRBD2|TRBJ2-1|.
TGTGCCAGCACCTCGGGACTAGCGGGAACTGAGCAGTTCTTC
CASTSGLAGTEQFF
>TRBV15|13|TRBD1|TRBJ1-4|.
TGTGCCACGGGATGGCAGGGGGCGGAAAAACTGTTTTTT
CATGWQGAEKLFF
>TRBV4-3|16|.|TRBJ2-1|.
TGCGCCAGCAGCCAGGATTTTATAACAGGGAGCAATGAGCAGTTCTTC
CASSQDFITGSNEQFF
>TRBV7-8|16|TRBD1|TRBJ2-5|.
TGTGCCAGCAGCTTCCGCCGGGACAGGGGACAAGAGACCCAGTACTTC
CASSFRRDRGQETQYF
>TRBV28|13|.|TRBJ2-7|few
TGTGCCAGCAGTTTGGGCAGGGTTGTCGAGCAGTACTTC
CASSLGRVVEQYF
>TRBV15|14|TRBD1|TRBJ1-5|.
TGTGCCACCAGCCCTGGGACAGGGAACCAGCCCCAGCATTTT
CATSPGTGNQPQHF
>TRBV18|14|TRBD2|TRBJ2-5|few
TGTGCCAGCTCACCGACTAGCGGACAAGAGACCCAGTACTTC
CASSPTSGQETQYF
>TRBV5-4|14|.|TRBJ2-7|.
TGTGCCAGCACCCCTGATCGAATCCTAGGTGAGCAGTACTTC
CASTPDRILGEQYF
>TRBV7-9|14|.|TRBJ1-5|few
TGTGCCAGCAGCTTACAGGGAAGCAATCAGCCCCAGCATTTT
CASSLQGSNQPQHF
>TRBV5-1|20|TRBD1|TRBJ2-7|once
TGCGCCAGCAGCTTGGCATCCGGGACAGGGGGTCCACTTAGCTCCTACGAGCAGTACTTC
CASSLASGTGGPLSSYEQYF
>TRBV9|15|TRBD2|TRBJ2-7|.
TGTGCCAGCAGCCTCGGGGGGACCGCACCCTACGAGCAGTACTTC
CASSLGGTAPYEQYF
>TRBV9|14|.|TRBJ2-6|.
TGTGCCAGCAGCGCAATCTCTGGGGCCAACGTCCTGACTTTC
CASSAISGANVLTF
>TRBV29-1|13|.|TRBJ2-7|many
TGCAGCGTTGAGGAGGGATCCTCCTACGAGCAGTACTTC
CSVEEGSSYEQYF
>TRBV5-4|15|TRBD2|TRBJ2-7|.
TGTGCCAGCAGCTTGGGGCGGGAGGGCTCCTACGAGCAGTACTTC
CASSLGREGSYEQYF
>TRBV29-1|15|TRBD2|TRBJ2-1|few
TGCAGCGGCACCTCCGGGACTAGCTTCGACAATGAGCAGTTCTTC
CSGTSGTSFDNEQFF
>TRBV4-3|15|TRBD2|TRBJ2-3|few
TGCGCCAGCAGCCAACGGACTAGCGGGAGAGATACGCAGTATTTT
CASSQRTSGRDTQYF
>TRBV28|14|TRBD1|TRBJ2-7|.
TGTGCCAGCAGGGAGGACAGGGGGTGGTACGAGCAGTACTTC
CASREDRGWYEQYF
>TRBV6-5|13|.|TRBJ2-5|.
TGTGCCAGCAGCCACAGAACCCAAGAGACCCAGTACTTC
CASSHRTQETQYF
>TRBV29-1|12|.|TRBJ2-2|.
TGCAGCGTTGAAAAGGGGTACGGGGAGCTGTTTTTT
CSVEKGYGELFF
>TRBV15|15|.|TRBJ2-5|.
TGTGCCACCAGCAGAGATAGCTGGTCTGGAGAGACCCAGTACTTC
CATSRDSWSGETQYF
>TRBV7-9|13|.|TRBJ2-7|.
TGTGCCAGCAGCTTAACAGGGCCTGGGGAGCAGTACTTC
CASSLTGPGEQYF
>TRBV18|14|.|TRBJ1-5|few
TGTGCCAGCTCACCAGGCCAGGATAATCAGCCCCAGCATTTT
CASSPGQDNQPQHF